This TCR beta chain was observed in a study of cytomegalovirus exposure and HLA in healthy donors (dated by TCRdb to the late 2010s). In the study overall: According to an earlier analysis of 550 to 700 of the donors, about 179 million T cells yielded 90 million to 130 million unique TCR beta sequences and around 280 Gb of sequence data. An early release that covered some 640 HLA-typed donors contained approximately 300 gigabases of sequencing data and 85 million to 100 million unique TCR sequences. Among the roughly 390 genotyped donors, 81% belonged to the genetic ancestry cluster associated with self-reported Caucasian donors. The study aimed to test whether signatures of past pathogen exposure could be identified by cataloging public T cell receptors. The study profiled the T cell repertoires of 550 to 700 subjects by immunosequencing and related them to cytomegalovirus serostatus. Besides the first cohort of more than 650 subjects, a separate validation cohort made up of roughly 130 different subjects was used. To predict cytomegalovirus infection status, the study combined high-throughput TCR immunosequencing, statistical association of individual TCRs with disease status, and machine learning. A later analysis re-analyzed previously published TCR beta repertoires from approximately 670 donors and added high-resolution HLA genotyping to study TCR occurrence patterns. Rather than using new phenotypic data, the later analysis identified candidate immune exposures from TCR beta sequences and from how often those sequences occurred across donors. An earlier analysis of several hundred of the donors applied high-throughput TCR beta sequencing to assess whether each TCR beta V gene segment acted as functional or pseudogenic. Donor age, sex, ethnicity and CMV serostatus were compiled together with the repertoire data. A later genetic analysis used genome-wide SNP genotypes for about three fifths of the 666 donors, treating that subset as a discovery cohort. All discovery cohort repertoires had been generated using a single sequencing platform. Class I and class II HLA loci were covered by the typing at four-digit resolution. The number of donors typed differed by locus, with about 629-630 for A, B, C, DRB1 and DQB1, 522 for DQA1, 600 to 610 for DPA1, and around 460 for DPB1. Because of strong linkage in the cohort, four to six DR-DQ haplotypes were treated as single units for association and clustering. Among about 360 genotyped donors of the cohort, an average of 235,054 unique TCR beta nucleotide sequences were sequenced per donor, roughly 20% of them non-productive. Overall results and qualifications from the work: A further reported finding was that TCR beta sequences accurately predicted the HLA-A and HLA-B alleles for most subjects in the first cohort. The study gave a list of 150 to 200 TCR beta chains associated with cytomegalovirus. The authors suggested that the approach could potentially be extended to other disease states and immunological phenotypes. This cohort had only TCR beta chains sequenced, and the lack of alpha or paired-chain data limited which features could be detected. Some IMGT-functional V segments, including TRBV6-2 and TRBV6-3, could not be distinguished by the 87-base-pair reads and were therefore excluded. In a later analysis, TCR association rates were found to vary across HLA loci, with the most associated TCRs seen for DRB1 alleles and the fewest for HLA-C alleles. Correlated functional status among segregating V segments might reflect linkage disequilibrium, but an unknown experimental factor could not be ruled out. In an earlier analysis of about 600 of the donors, most TCR beta V segments appeared in productive rearrangements about 87% or about 30% of the time, broadly matching IMGT annotations. Fewer than 20 rarely observed V segments, including chromosome 9 orphons, were excluded from the earlier analysis of about 500 of the donors because counts were too low. In a later analysis, HLA-associated TCR beta chains were found to be more clonally expanded and to have lower generation probabilities than equally common non-associated chains. In vitro tests confirmed that three of the cytomegalovirus-associated TCR beta chains recognize cytomegalovirus antigens. Specific HLA alleles were associated with over 15,000 TCR beta sequences at a false discovery rate of 0.05 in a later analysis. Assigning TCR associations to individual alleles was difficult when HLA alleles, especially DR and DQ, strongly co-occurred. According to a later genetic analysis, donors in an Asian-associated ancestry cluster had fewer N-insertions in productive TCRs than the roughly 670-donor mean. According to a later analysis, most CMV-associated TCR beta chains appeared to be HLA-restricted, and the HLA associations seemed to be driven largely by CMV exposure. CMV serostatus was the only immune exposure information available for the cohort. In both the original and validation cohorts, the classifier was reported to diagnose cytomegalovirus status with high specificity and sensitivity. According to a later analysis, parvovirus B19, influenza, CMV and Epstein-Barr virus appeared linked to several top co-occurrence clusters. Across donors, most TCR sequences were observed very rarely, whereas some public TCRs were present in many individuals. Because some donors lacked HLA typing at each locus, the association tests relied only on the typed subset. Roughly uniform sequencing depth across donors was assumed in presence/absence analyses, although this assumption may not hold. A later genetic analysis associated a missense DCLRE1C variant with V-gene and J-gene trimming of TCR beta chains, and an independent cohort replicated the association. The sequencing pipeline was judged likely to have produced a cluster of highly shared sequence variants as a technical artifact.

Library creation used the immunoSEQ multiplex PCR assay. For the multiplex PCR, a mixture combining 60 forward primers for TCR Vbeta segments and 13 reverse primers for TCR Jbeta segments was used. The CDR3 region of rearranged TCR beta genes was amplified from genomic DNA with a multiplex PCR assay. On the Illumina HiSeq System, the amplified TCR beta libraries were sequenced as 87-base-pair reads. In the original analysis: In a later analysis, 77 million or so unique TCR beta chains were counted across the approximately 620 repertoires, and approximately 9.9 million of these chains were shared by at least two donors. A nearest-neighbor algorithm error-corrected the raw reads and collapsed the reads into unique sequences, merging closely related sequences to remove PCR and sequencing errors. Alignment of CDR3 sequences to IMGT reference sequences was used to assign V, D and J gene segments. Each retained sequence needed at least a six-nucleotide match to both a V gene segment and a J gene segment. Rearrangements were classified as productive when the CDR3 lacked stop codons and remained in frame with V and J, and all other rearrangements were classified as non-productive. Following IMGT convention, CDR3 was defined as the stretch from the second conserved V-encoded cysteine to the conserved J-encoded phenylalanine. In an earlier analysis of around 600 of the donors, sequences lacking an unambiguous match to a single V gene segment were excluded. In an earlier analysis of a few hundred of the donors, V segments were called functional above 56.7% productive rearrangements and were called segregating when the between-donor standard deviation exceeded 5%. A statistical classification framework was built to diagnose cytomegalovirus status from the catalog of TCR beta chain sequences. In a later analysis, TCR nucleotide sequences were compared against IMGT/GENE-DB human TR gene sequences so that V and J genes could be assigned. In a later analysis, CDR3 sequences and most-parsimonious VDJ recombination scenarios were assigned using the TCRdist pipeline. A later analysis defined each TCR beta chain by its CDR3 amino acid sequence plus V-gene family, and excluded reads lacking a unique V-gene family. In a later analysis, 450 to 600 highly shared, low-generation-probability nucleotide sequences were removed to address suspected cross-contamination and a sequencing artifact. In a later analysis, a clonal expansion index for each public chain was calculated from normalized within-repertoire ranks of inferred template counts. A later analysis computed generation probabilities with a VDJ recombination model fitted to out-of-frame rearrangements, and checked the results against IGoR. Hypergeometric tests were used in a later analysis to score TCR-TCR, TCR-HLA and TCR-CMV co-occurrence, with a repertoire-size bias correction applied to the TCR pairs. To estimate false discovery rates, a later analysis permuted the HLA or CMV assignments 20 times. In a later analysis, co-occurring TCRs were grouped with DBSCAN, and TCRdist sequence similarity was added when clustering was performed within HLA-allele-positive subsets. For co-occurrence clustering, repertoires with fewer than 30,000 or more than 120,000 public chains were excluded, along with five repertoires with anomalous nucleotide sharing. The source is immuneACCESS, and TCRdb retained only in-frame sequences with V and J called. Part of the clones is not carried over; for the studies checked, unresolved V genes explain less than half of this, and the remainder is unexplained. That table supplies the V and J calls and clone size; D and trimming were determined from the DNA. The sample table contains about 180,000 clones; only one count was recorded for over 60% of them. The ten largest clones capture roughly 1.6% of the sample.

There are 19 amino acids in the CDR3, from cysteine to phenylalanine inclusive. Only the CDR3 part of the read is kept: 57 bases, read in frame from the first base. As encoded in the germline V gene, CDR1 is SGDLS while CDR2 is YYNGEE. Compared with germline, V lacks 4 bases and J lacks 7 bases; bases without a gene match: 15. About this clone: The target of this receptor is not known. Base qualities are not recorded, but no much larger clone differs from it by a single base.

The cohort comprised under 700 healthy bone marrow donors. Cohort members were all nominally healthy when sampled, although unrecorded immune exposures were likely present. The donor tested CMV seronegative, placing the donor among the approximately 360 seronegative members of the cohort. A peripheral blood sample was collected from each donor, and TCR beta sequencing was performed on peripheral blood mononuclear cells. Genomic DNA extraction from the blood cell samples was performed with the Qiagen DNeasy Blood Extraction Kit. Rearrangement joined TRBV9 to TRBJ2-1; TRBD2 aligns with 15 central bases. The source of this sequence is a man between 18 and 35 years old in good health and CMV-seronegative. The specimen was PBMCs. The DNA sequence is given as TGTGCCAGCAGCACCGGGACTAGCGGGAGGAGCAAGAGGGGGAATGAGCAGTTCTTC. Its translation is CASSTGTSGRSKRGNEQFF.